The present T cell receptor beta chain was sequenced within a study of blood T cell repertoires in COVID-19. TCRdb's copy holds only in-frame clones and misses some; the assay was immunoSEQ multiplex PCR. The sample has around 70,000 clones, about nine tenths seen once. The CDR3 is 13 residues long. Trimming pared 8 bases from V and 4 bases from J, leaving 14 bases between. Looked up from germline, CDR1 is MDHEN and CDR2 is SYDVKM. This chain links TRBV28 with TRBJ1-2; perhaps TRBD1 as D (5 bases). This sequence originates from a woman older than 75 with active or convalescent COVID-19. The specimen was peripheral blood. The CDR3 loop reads CASGSTELYGYTF. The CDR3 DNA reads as TGTGCCAGCGGGTCGACAGAACTCTATGGCTACACCTTC.